This T cell receptor (beta chain) is from a study of OX40 agonist ivuxolimab in advanced cancers. About the investigation overall: Ivuxolimab, which targeted the costimulatory receptor OX40 (CD134), was an agonistic, fully human IgG2 monoclonal antibody. Patients were allowed to have had prior anti-PD-1, anti-PD-L1 or anti-CTLA-4 therapy, and 40% of the dose-escalation patients had previously received checkpoint inhibitors. The paper describes the monotherapy dose-escalation part (N of about 47 patients) of the phase I trial of ivuxolimab. Intravenous ivuxolimab was administered to patients every 2 weeks at six dose levels: 0.01, 0.1, 0.3, 1.5, 3 and 10 mg/kg. The point of sequencing TCRbeta in the periphery was to test whether ivuxolimab changed TCR sequence diversity and drove clonal T-cell expansion. Among the roughly 52 dose-escalation patients, some 19 had hepatocellular carcinoma, approximately 15 melanoma, 9 renal cell carcinoma and 9 head and neck cancer. A male proportion of under 85% and a mean age of approximately 60 years, ranging from about 20 to 80, were recorded for the dose-escalation cohort. Partial responses occurred in three dose-escalation patients: two with cutaneous melanoma and one with hepatocellular carcinoma. Beyond this particular receptor, the publication reports: Partial responders in the 0.1-3.0 mg/kg groups had among the lowest normalized peripheral clonal expansion, especially among CD8+ T cells. Low levels of normalized T-cell clonal expansion were also shown by some nonresponding patients. After ivuxolimab, more expanded clones were found on average in CD8+ T cells than in CD4+ T cells. At doses of 0.1 to 3.0 mg/kg, clonal expansion of both CD4+ and CD8+ T cells in blood was seen between baseline and week 6. The antigen specificity of the peripheral T cells that underwent clonal expansion was not determined.

Patients with a history of autoimmune disease or receiving systemic immunosuppression were excluded from the trial. Peripheral blood for TCR sequencing was drawn from every dose cohort at baseline, at cycle 4 day 1 and at cycle 7 day 1. The samples were drawn from a first-in-human, open-label, multicenter phase I dose-escalation trial of ivuxolimab. Adults with locally advanced or metastatic melanoma, renal cell carcinoma, hepatocellular carcinoma or head and neck squamous cell carcinoma were enrolled in the trial. Before TCR sequencing, CD4+ T cells and CD8+ T cells from peripheral blood were sorted into separate populations. For CDR1 and CDR2, the germline V gene lists SGHVS and FNYEAQ. The trim is 2 bases for V and 9 bases for J, with a gap of 17 bases between the germline ends. Spanning cysteine to phenylalanine, the CDR3 consists of 15 amino acids. Only the CDR3 DNA is retained, 45 bases long and in frame from the first base.

This clone has a handful of counts. Its antigen remains undetermined. Nothing much larger sits one base from this clone, and base qualities are not available. For sequencing of the TCRbeta CDR3 region, genomic DNA was extracted from the sorted cells. The immunoSEQ Assay was used to sequence the TCRbeta CDR3 regions. In TCRdb, the immuneACCESS table is reduced to in-frame sequences with V and J assigned. These tables do not hold every clone; where another copy was compared, an unresolved V gene accounts for under half, and the others remain unexplained. The sample contains around 66,000 clones, around 90% of them found a single time. Together, the top ten hold just over 2% of the sample.

This sample comprised CD4+ or CD8+ T cells sorted from blood, obtained in a trial of the OX40 agonist ivuxolimab. The chain couples TRBV7-6 to TRBJ2-1, with TRBD2 as a weak D call on 6 bases. The sequence was collected from an adult with an advanced solid tumor such as melanoma, head and neck, liver or kidney cancer. For the CDR3, the sequence is CASSLRPGEEGEQFF. The DNA sequence is given as TGTGCCAGCAGCTTAAGACCGGGAGAAGAAGGTGAGCAGTTCTTC.